Here is one T cell receptor beta chain with its context. The CDR3 covers 15 residues. Germline-derived CDR1 and CDR2 are MNHNS and SASEGT. Trimming cost V 8 bases and J 3 bases, with 17 bases left between them. One entry per CDR3 protein, called by TCRdb with MiXCR from the 5' RACE reads. The sample has around 530,000 distinct CDR3 sequences; less than 20% are singletons. The data were taken from a study of T cells after yellow fever vaccination. The sample here was PBMCs, taken about 5 days after the first yellow fever vaccination. This chain joins TRBV6-1 and TRBJ1-3; a weak D match, TRBD1 (5 bases). The sequence came from a young man who received the YFV17D yellow fever vaccine. This CDR3 reads CASGPAGRRGNTIYF. The CDR3 nucleotides are TGTGCCAGCGGCCCAGCGGGGCGCCGTGGAAACACCATATATTTT.